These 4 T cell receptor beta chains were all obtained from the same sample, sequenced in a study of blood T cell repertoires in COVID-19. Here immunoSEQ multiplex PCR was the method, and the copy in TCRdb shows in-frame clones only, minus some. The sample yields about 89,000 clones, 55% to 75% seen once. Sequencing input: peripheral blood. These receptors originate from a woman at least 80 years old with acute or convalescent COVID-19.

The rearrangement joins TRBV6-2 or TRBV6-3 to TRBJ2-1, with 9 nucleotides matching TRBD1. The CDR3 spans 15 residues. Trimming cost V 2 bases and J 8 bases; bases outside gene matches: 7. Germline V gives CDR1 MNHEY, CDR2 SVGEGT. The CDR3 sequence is CASSYGTGYEDEQFF. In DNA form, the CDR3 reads TGTGCCAGCAGTTACGGGACAGGGTATGAGGATGAGCAGTTCTTC.

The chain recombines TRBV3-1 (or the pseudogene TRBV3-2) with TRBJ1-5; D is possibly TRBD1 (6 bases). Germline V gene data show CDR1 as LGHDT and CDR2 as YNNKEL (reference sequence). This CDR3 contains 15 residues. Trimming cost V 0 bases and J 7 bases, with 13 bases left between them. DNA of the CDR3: TGTGCCAGCAGCCAAGATGCACAGGGTGGACAGCCCCAGCATTTT. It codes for CASSQDAQGGQPQHF.

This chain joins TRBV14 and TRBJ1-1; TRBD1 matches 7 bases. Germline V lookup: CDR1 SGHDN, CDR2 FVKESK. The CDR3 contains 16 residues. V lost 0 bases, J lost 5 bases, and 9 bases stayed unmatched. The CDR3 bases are TGTGCCAGCAGCCAAGAACGTCGGGCAGGGGGAACTGAAGCTTTCTTT. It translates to CASSQERRAGGTEAFF.

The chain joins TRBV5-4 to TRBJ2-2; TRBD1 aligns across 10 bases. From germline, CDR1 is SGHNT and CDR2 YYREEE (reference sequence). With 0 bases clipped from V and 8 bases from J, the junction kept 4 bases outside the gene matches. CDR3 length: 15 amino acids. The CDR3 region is CASSLGQGAQGELFF. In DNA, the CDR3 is TGTGCCAGCAGCTTGGGACAGGGGGCGCAGGGGGAGCTGTTTTTT.